What follows are 28 T cell receptor beta chains derived from one specimen sequenced in a study of shared clonotypes between healthy human individuals. Sequencing used immunoSEQ multiplex PCR; TCRdb keeps in-frame clones, though not all of them. The repertoire holds around 2.3 million clones, with approximately 94% as singletons. The sequenced material came from naive CD4+ T cells sorted from blood. Subset indicated: CD45RA+ positively selected. The receptors originated from a man aged 18 to 35 in good health.

This sequence joins TRBV9 and TRBJ1-2; TRBD1 matches 8 bases. V shed 3 bases and J 4 bases; nucleotides not matched to a gene: 11. Germline V gene data show CDR1 as SGDLS and CDR2 as YYNGEE. The length of the CDR3 is 16 residues. CDR3 loop: CASSAGQGGYGYGYTF. Written as DNA, the CDR3 is TGTGCCAGCAGCGCCGGACAGGGAGGATATGGCTATGGCTACACCTTC.

This chain joins TRBV6-5 and TRBJ1-1; 7 positions match TRBD1. The CDR3 extends over 14 amino acids. In germline, CDR1 is MNHEY, CDR2 SVGAGI. The trim removed 4 bases at V and 1 base at J, leaving 3 bases unmatched. In DNA form, the CDR3 reads TGTGCCAGCAGTTCAGGGGGGACGAACACTGAAGCTTTCTTT. The encoded protein is CASSSGGTNTEAFF.

The genes are TRBV28 and TRBJ1-4; possibly TRBD1 for D (5 bases). The CDR3 contains 14 residues. Per germline, CDR1 MDHEN and CDR2 SYDVKM. V was shortened by 3 bases and J by 7 bases, with 12 bases between the two germline ends. The CDR3 is CASSFLGRAEKLFF. The CDR3 DNA reads TGTGCCAGCAGTTTTTTGGGCAGGGCTGAAAAACTGTTTTTT. Full variable domain (remainder filled in from reference TRBV28 and TRBJ1-4): DVKVTQSSRYLVKRTGEKVFLECVQDMDHENMFWYRQDPGLGLRLIYFSYDVKMKEKGDIPEGYSVSREKKERFSLILESASTNQTSMYLCASSFLGRAEKLFFGSGTQLSVL.

In its sample, this clone was seen once. The V and J genes are TRBV11-2 and TRBJ1-5, with no clear D. The germline V and J ends were trimmed by 1 base and 6 bases, with 7 bases remaining between them. The CDR3 spans 13 residues. Germline V CDR1 and CDR2: SGHAT, FQNNGV. CDR3: CASSLGGVQPQHF. The DNA for the CDR3 is TGTGCCAGCAGCTTAGGGGGAGTTCAGCCCCAGCATTTT.

The genes are TRBV28 and TRBJ2-7; 7 bases agree with TRBD1. Trimming at V came to 4 bases and at J to 2 bases, leaving 8 bases not matched to a gene. The CDR3 runs 15 residues. Germline loops: CDR1 MDHEN, CDR2 SYDVKM. The CDR3 protein is CASSSYRGQAYEQYF. The CDR3 DNA is TGTGCCAGCAGTTCCTATAGGGGGCAGGCCTACGAGCAGTACTTC.

The CDR3 is CASSDPLGRGDEQYF. CDR3 bases: TGTGCCAGCAGTGACCCCCTCGGGAGGGGCGACGAGCAGTACTTC. V and J are TRBV2 and TRBJ2-7; TRBD2 agrees at 8 bases. The CDR3 is made up of 15 amino acids. The germline V gene encodes CDR1 SNHLY and CDR2 FYNNEI. V lost 3 bases and J lost 5; bases outside the gene matches: 9.

The V gene is TRBV28, the J gene TRBJ2-5; TRBD1 agrees at 8 bases. The CDR3 length is 15 residues. Unmatched junction bases numbered 6, after V lost 4 bases and J lost 2 bases. The germline V gene encodes CDR1 MDHEN and CDR2 SYDVKM. The CDR3 loop reads CASSSDRGPQETQYF. DNA for the CDR3: TGTGCCAGCAGTTCTGACAGGGGACCGCAAGAGACCCAGTACTTC.

V and J are TRBV19 and TRBJ2-3, with 8 bases identical to TRBD2. With 0 bases clipped from V and 9 bases from J, the junction kept 26 bases outside the gene matches. The germline V gene encodes CDR1 LNHDA and CDR2 SQIVND (reference sequence). The CDR3 extends over 21 amino acids. The CDR3 reads CASSIDSAGVSGVIAQMTQYF. The DNA of the CDR3 is TGTGCCAGTAGTATAGATTCCGCCGGTGTTAGCGGGGTCATAGCACAGATGACGCAGTATTTT.

This sequence joins TRBV9 and TRBJ2-5, with 12 bases fitting TRBD2. Germline trimming cut 3 bases from V and 2 bases from J; bases unmatched to any gene: 5. This CDR3 spans 16 amino acids. Per the germline V gene, CDR1 is SGDLS and CDR2 is YYNGEE. CDR3: CASSASTSGGQETQYF. In DNA form, the CDR3 reads TGTGCCAGCAGCGCCTCGACTAGCGGGGGACAAGAGACCCAGTACTTC.

The gene calls are TRBV5-4 and TRBJ2-1, with D maybe TRBD1 (5 bases). Germline V gene lookup returns CDR1 SGHNT and CDR2 YYREEE (reference sequence). The germline V and J ends were trimmed by 1 base and 10 bases, with 15 bases remaining between them. The length of the CDR3 is 14 residues. CDR3 protein: CASSLSQGGKEQFF. For the CDR3, the DNA is TGTGCCAGCAGCTTGAGCCAGGGCGGAAAGGAGCAGTTCTTC.

The chain has TRBV11-2 and TRBJ2-1; TRBD2 matches at 7 bases. Germline values: CDR1 SGHAT, CDR2 FQNNGV. This CDR3 has 18 residues. V lost 1 base, J lost 2 bases, and 11 bases stayed unmatched. CDR3 in DNA: TGTGCCAGCAGCTTAGTTCGTGGGGGGGGACCAACCTACAATGAGCAGTTCTTC. It translates to CASSLVRGGGPTYNEQFF.

J is TRBJ1-2 and V is TRBV2; maybe TRBD1 (5 bases). V was clipped by 9 bases and J by 0 bases, with 11 bases between them. This CDR3 has 13 amino acids. The germline CDR1 and CDR2 sequences are SNHLY and FYNNEI. The CDR3 protein is CASDSEANYGYTF. As DNA, the CDR3 is TGTGCCAGTGACAGCGAAGCTAACTATGGCTACACCTTC.

This chain connects TRBV19 to TRBJ2-5; no reliable D call. Germline values: CDR1 LNHDA, CDR2 SQIVND (reference sequence). The CDR3 spans 13 residues. Trimming pared 7 bases from V and 4 bases from J, leaving 13 bases between. As DNA, the CDR3 is TGTGCCAGTATACCGTTTCCGCGAGAGACCCAGTACTTC. It yields the protein CASIPFPRETQYF. The entire variable domain, with the rest obtained from reference TRBV19 and TRBJ2-5, is as follows: DGGITQSPKYLFRKEGQNVTLSCEQNLNHDAMYWYRQDPGQGLRLIYYSQIVNDFQKGDIAEGYSVSREKKESFPLTVTSAQKNPTAFYLCASIPFPRETQYFGPGTRLLVL.

The chain links TRBV9 to TRBJ1-1; TRBD1 might be the D (6 bases). The CDR3 loop spans 15 amino acids. V gave up 2 bases and J gave up 5 bases, with 16 bases separating them. The germline gives CDR1 SGDLS, CDR2 YYNGEE. CDR3 sequence: CASSVAGGQGTEAFF. CDR3 bases: TGTGCCAGCAGCGTTGCGGGGGGCCAGGGAACTGAAGCTTTCTTT.

With respect to this clone: This specimen includes other DNA sequences encoding the same CDR3. This chain joins TRBV30 and TRBJ1-1, with D perhaps TRBD1 (5 bases). V lost 2 bases and J lost 0, with 7 bases in between. CDR3 length: 13 residues. Per germline, CDR1 GTSNPN and CDR2 SVGIG (reference sequence). CDR3 nucleotides: TGTGCCTGGAGTAAGACAGTGAACACTGAAGCTTTCTTT. It specifies CAWSKTVNTEAFF.

The chain employs TRBV21-1 and TRBJ1-5. TRBV21-1 is a pseudogene segment. The length of the CDR3 is 12 residues. CDR3 in DNA: TGTGCTACCACGGGGATAAATCAGCCCCAGCATTTT. Translated: CATTGINQPQHF.

The J gene is TRBJ2-2, the V gene TRBV2, with no clear D. The CDR3 runs to 16 residues. Germline V gene sequence: CDR1 SNHLY, CDR2 FYNNEI. The V end was cut by 2 bases, the J end by 2 bases, with 12 bases between. CDR3 nucleotide sequence: TGTGCCAGCAGTGAATTAATGGCAGGAAACACCGGGGAGCTGTTTTTT. Protein: CASSELMAGNTGELFF.

This chain connects TRBV18 to TRBJ2-7; D unclear. The CDR3 is 15 amino acids. Germline V gene sequence: CDR1 KGHSH, CDR2 LQKENI. The V gene lost 0 bases and the J gene lost 2 bases, with 11 bases spanning the gap. The CDR3: CASSPPLRQTYEQYF. The CDR3 DNA follows: TGTGCCAGCTCACCACCGCTTAGGCAGACCTACGAGCAGTACTTC.

The chain recombines TRBV25-1 with TRBJ2-4; either TRBD1 or TRBD2 may supply D (5 bases each). The germline V gene has CDR1 MGHDK and CDR2 SYGVNS. V was cut by 4 bases and J by 10 bases, with 11 bases left in between. The CDR3 runs 12 residues. CDR3 sequence: CASSVTAEIQYF. In nucleotides, the CDR3 is TGTGCCAGCAGTGTGACAGCGGAGATTCAGTACTTC. The whole variable domain, filled in from reference TRBV25-1 and TRBJ2-4, reads EADIYQTPRYLVIGTGKKITLECSQTMGHDKMYWYQQDPGMELHLIHYSYGVNSTEKGDLSSESTVSRIRTEHFPLTLESARPSHTSQYLCASSVTAEIQYFGAGTRLSVL.

The chain is built from TRBV10-1 and TRBJ2-7; no clear D. V was shortened by 5 bases and J by 2 bases, with 7 bases between the two germline ends. CDR3 length: 12 residues. CDR1 and CDR2 (germline): WNHNN, SYGVQD (reference sequence). CDR3 protein: CASSSGPYEQYF. DNA of the CDR3: TGCGCCAGCAGTTCAGGACCCTACGAGCAGTACTTC.

This CDR3 is CASSLGSQGGIQYF. In DNA, the CDR3 is TGTGCCAGCAGCTTAGGTTCGCAGGGAGGCATTCAGTACTTC. V is TRBV7-6 and J is TRBJ2-4, with D perhaps TRBD2 (6 bases). From germline, CDR1 is SGHVS and CDR2 FNYEAQ. Trimming cost V 1 base and J 9 bases, with 13 bases left between them. The CDR3 length is 14 residues.

V and J are TRBV28 and TRBJ2-5, with D possibly being TRBD2 (6 bases). V lost 3 bases to trimming and J lost 2 bases, with 13 bases between them. The CDR3 covers 15 residues. Germline CDR1 is MDHEN and CDR2 is SYDVKM. The CDR3 DNA reads TGTGCCAGCAGTTTCGGGGGAGGAGGACAAGAGACCCAGTACTTC. Protein product: CASSFGGGGQETQYF.

The V call is TRBV19, the J call TRBJ1-6; D not certain. With 7 bases removed from V and 0 bases from J, the gap between germline ends came to 4 bases. There are 13 residues in the CDR3. From germline, CDR1 is LNHDA and CDR2 SQIVND (reference sequence). CDR3 sequence: CASMNSYNSPLHF. For the CDR3, the DNA is TGTGCCAGTATGAACTCCTATAATTCACCCCTCCACTTT.

CDR3 residues: CASSSTADNEQFF. DNA of the CDR3: TGCGCCAGCAGCTCTACAGCAGACAATGAGCAGTTCTTC. The J gene is TRBJ2-1, the V gene TRBV5-1; D is uncertain. V was trimmed by 3 bases and J by 5 bases, leaving 9 bases between them. Germline V CDR1 and CDR2: SGHRS, YFSETQ. This CDR3 contains 13 residues.

This chain's CDR3 is CASSLYGGASSQPQHF. CDR3 bases: TGTGCCAGCAGTTTATACGGGGGTGCCTCTTCTCAGCCCCAGCATTTT. The V call is TRBV28, the J call TRBJ1-5; possible D gene TRBD1, 5 bases. CDR1 and CDR2 (germline): MDHEN, SYDVKM. V was shortened by 1 base and J by 6 bases, with 16 bases between the two germline ends. This CDR3 has 16 residues.

Details on this clone: This sample includes further DNA sequences coding for the same CDR3. The chain couples TRBV4-3 to TRBJ2-1; tentative D call: TRBD1 (6 bases). This CDR3 comprises 15 residues. Germline values: CDR1 LGHNA, CDR2 YSLEER. V was trimmed by 0 bases and J by 1 base, leaving 7 bases between them. This CDR3 reads CASSQDGTSYNEQFF. The CDR3 DNA is TGCGCCAGCAGCCAAGATGGGACATCCTACAATGAGCAGTTCTTC.

The V and J genes are TRBV30 and TRBJ2-1; 10 nucleotides align to TRBD2. With 4 bases clipped from V and 7 bases from J, the junction kept 10 bases outside the gene matches. CDR1 GTSNPN and CDR2 SVGIG come from the germline V gene (reference sequence). CDR3 length: 15 amino acids. In nucleotides, the CDR3 is TGTGCCTGGATTCGACCGGGACTAGCGTTTAATGAGCAGTTCTTC. Translated, it gives CAWIRPGLAFNEQFF.

The chain links TRBV28 to TRBJ1-2; the match to TRBD1 covers 11 bases. The V and J ends lost 5 bases and 7 bases, in that order; junction bases with no gene match: 9. The CDR3 covers 15 residues. Germline values: CDR1 MDHEN, CDR2 SYDVKM. The CDR3 loop is CASSLPGQGVAGYTF. The CDR3 DNA sequence: TGTGCCAGCAGTCTACCGGGACAGGGGGTGGCTGGCTACACCTTC.